The rows below give T cell receptor beta chains drawn from one sample of a study of shared clonotypes between healthy human individuals. Data came from immunoSEQ multiplex PCR; TCRdb stores just in-frame clones and leaves some out. The sample has millions of clones; around 90% are singletons. Source material: naive CD4+ T cells sorted from blood. All receptors come from a man between 18 and 35 years old in good health. Each CDR3 is given with its conserved first and last residue. D genes are given only for firm matches. Only part of the rows carry a size: once, few, many, or a class if the clone is expanded.

D gene,J gene,clone size,V gene,CDR3 DNA,CDR3 protein
-,TRBJ1-5,-,TRBV7-8,TGTGCCAGCAGCCTGAGACAGCCCCCGGCCCAGCATTTT,CASSLRQPPAQHF
-,TRBJ2-5,-,TRBV14,TGTGCCAGCAGCCAACTCGGAGGGAGGGAGACCCAGTACTTC,CASSQLGGRETQYF
-,TRBJ2-3,-,TRBV6-4,TGTGCCAGCAGCGCGGGGCCTACTAGCACAGATACGCAGTATTTT,CASSAGPTSTDTQYF
-,TRBJ1-3,-,TRBV9,TGTGCCAGCAGCTTATCAAACTCTGGAAACACCATATATTTT,CASSLSNSGNTIYF
-,TRBJ2-5,-,TRBV29-1,TGCAGCGTTCAGGGCGGTAATCAAGAGACCCAGTACTTC,CSVQGGNQETQYF
TRBD2,TRBJ2-7,-,TRBV5-4,TGTGCCAGCAGCGGAGCCGGGACTAGCGGGGCCTCCTACGAGCAGTACTTC,CASSGAGTSGASYEQYF
-,TRBJ2-7,once,TRBV7-8,TGTGCCAGCAGCTTAGATGTGTTCTACGAGCAGTACTTC,CASSLDVFYEQYF
-,TRBJ1-3,-,TRBV5-1,TGCGCCAGCAGCTCGCCACGGGACGGAAACACCATATATTTT,CASSSPRDGNTIYF
-,TRBJ2-7,few,TRBV21-1,TGTGCCAGCAGCAAAGAGAGGCGGCAGTACTTC,CASSKERRQYF
-,TRBJ2-5,-,TRBV11-3,TGTGCCAGCAGCTTATCGGGACAAGAGACCCAGTACTTC,CASSLSGQETQYF
-,TRBJ1-1,-,TRBV7-9,TGTGCCAGCAGCCCTGGACAGCCAACTACGAAGTACACTGAAGCTTTCTTT,CASSPGQPTTKYTEAFF
TRBD1,TRBJ1-2,-,TRBV10-3,TGTGCCATCAGAGGGACAGAAGAAAACTATGGCTACACCTTC,CAIRGTEENYGYTF
TRBD1,TRBJ2-3,-,TRBV7-9,TGTGCCAGCAACCGGGGGACAGGGGGAGAGGGTACGCAGTATTTT,CASNRGTGGEGTQYF
TRBD1,TRBJ2-7,-,TRBV5-1,TGCGCCAGCAGCGCCGGACAGGGCGCCTACGAGCAGTACTTC,CASSAGQGAYEQYF
-,TRBJ2-1,-,TRBV5-5,TGTGCCAGCAGCTTGGTTCCGTTCTCCTACAATGAGCAGTTCTTC,CASSLVPFSYNEQFF
-,TRBJ2-1,-,TRBV9,TGTGCCAGCAGCCGCGGAGGCGAGCAGTTCTTC,CASSRGGEQFF
-,TRBJ1-4,-,TRBV5-4,TGTGCCAGCAGCGCCGGTGGCTTCTCAGGTTGGGAAAAACTGTTTTTT,CASSAGGFSGWEKLFF
TRBD2,TRBJ2-1,-,TRBV7-9,TGTGCCAGCAGCCACGGCCCGGGACTAGCGGCCTACAATGAGCAGTTCTTC,CASSHGPGLAAYNEQFF
-,TRBJ1-2,-,TRBV27,TGTGCCAGCAGTTTATCAGCCGGCGTCACCTTGGGGTATGGCTACACCTTC,CASSLSAGVTLGYGYTF
-,TRBJ2-7,-,TRBV5-1,TGCGCCAGCAGCTTGGGTTTGGGTTACGAGCAGTACTTC,CASSLGLGYEQYF
-,TRBJ2-7,-,TRBV20-1,TGCAGTGCTAGTGATTTGGAGCAGTACTTC,CSASDLEQYF
TRBD2,TRBJ2-3,once,TRBV7-2,TGTGCCAGCAGCTTCAGCGGGGACGGGACAGATACGCAGTATTTT,CASSFSGDGTDTQYF
-,TRBJ2-1,-,TRBV2,TGTGCCAGCAGTGAAGGGGCGGCCCTGGTCGGTGAGCAGTTCTTC,CASSEGAALVGEQFF
-,TRBJ1-1,few,TRBV5-4,TGTGCCAGCAGCCCTAGACAGACGAACACTGAAGCTTTCTTT,CASSPRQTNTEAFF
TRBD2,TRBJ2-2,once,TRBV7-6,TGTGCCAGCACCCGACAACCGGGACTAGTGTTAGGGGAGCTGTTTTTT,CASTRQPGLVLGELFF
-,TRBJ2-2,-,TRBV18,TGTGCCAGCTCACCACAGGCCATTAACACCGGGGAGCTGTTTTTT,CASSPQAINTGELFF
TRBD1,TRBJ1-5,-,TRBV5-4,TGTGCCAGCAGCTCCGGACAGGACGTAAATCAGCCCCAGCATTTT,CASSSGQDVNQPQHF
-,TRBJ1-2,-,TRBV9,TGTGCCAGCAGCGAAACCGGGGACTATGGCTACACCTTC,CASSETGDYGYTF
-,TRBJ2-2,-,TRBV27,TGTGCCAGCAAGGAAGGAGGGGGGGCCTCCGGGGAGCTGTTTTTT,CASKEGGGASGELFF
TRBD2,TRBJ2-5,once,TRBV5-1,TGCGCCAGCACCGGGACTAGCTTCGAGACCCAGTACTTC,CASTGTSFETQYF
-,TRBJ2-3,-,TRBV2,TGTGCCAGCAAGCTCGCAGGGGCCCGCACAGATACGCAGTATTTT,CASKLAGARTDTQYF
TRBD1,TRBJ2-2,-,TRBV6-1,TGTGCCAGCAGTTCCGGGACAGCGAACACCGGGGAGCTGTTTTTT,CASSSGTANTGELFF
TRBD2,TRBJ2-7,-,TRBV7-2,TGTGCCAGCAGCGTTAGCGGGGGGCCCTACGAGCAGTACTTC,CASSVSGGPYEQYF
-,TRBJ2-1,-,TRBV7-2,TGTGCCAGCAGCTCCTCCAGGGGCTCCTACAATGAGCAGTTCTTC,CASSSSRGSYNEQFF
-,TRBJ1-1,-,TRBV5-1,TGCGCCAGCAGCTGGGGGGAAGGCACTGAAGCTTTCTTT,CASSWGEGTEAFF
-,TRBJ2-3,-,TRBV6-4,TGTGCCAGCCGAGGCCAGTACACAGATACGCAGTATTTT,CASRGQYTDTQYF
TRBD1,TRBJ2-7,-,TRBV29-1,TGCAGCGTTGGGCGACAGGGTAGCTACGAGCAGTACTTC,CSVGRQGSYEQYF
-,TRBJ1-4,few,TRBV5-1,TGCGCCAGCAGCAGGACAGCAACTAATGAAAAACTGTTTTTT,CASSRTATNEKLFF
TRBD1,TRBJ1-1,-,TRBV30,TGTGCCTGGAGTGTACTAGGACAGGGGGCGGAGGCTTTCTTT,CAWSVLGQGAEAFF
-,TRBJ1-4,-,TRBV2,TGTGCCAGCAGTGTTGACAGAACAACTAATGAAAAACTGTTTTTT,CASSVDRTTNEKLFF
-,TRBJ1-1,once,TRBV19,TGTGCCAGTTCGAGGGAGGGTGGGAACACTGAAGCTTTCTTT,CASSREGGNTEAFF
-,TRBJ1-5,once,TRBV9,TGTGCCAGCAGCGTAGATACAGGGACGAATCAGCCCCAGCATTTT,CASSVDTGTNQPQHF
-,TRBJ1-4,-,TRBV21-1,TGTGCCAGCAGCCAATCAAGGCTGTCGGCAGGGTTGTTGTTTAGACTGTTTTTT,CASSQSRLSAGLLFRLFF
-,TRBJ2-7,-,TRBV28,TGTGCCAGCAGTTGGGGACAAAGCGAGCAGTACTTC,CASSWGQSEQYF
-,TRBJ1-1,-,TRBV6-4,TGTGCCAGCAGCGAGAGAGGGGGAGCTTTCTTT,CASSERGGAFF
-,TRBJ1-1,-,TRBV9,TGTGCCAGCAGCGTAGGATCGGGGATCCTGAACACTGAAGCTTTCTTT,CASSVGSGILNTEAFF